The 24 T cell receptor beta chains below all came from one sample that was sequenced in a study of graft-versus-host responses after intestinal transplantation. Their antigen targets remain unknown. TCRdb's copy holds only in-frame clones and misses some; the assay was immunoSEQ multiplex PCR. Among around 99,000 clones listed, over 80% were seen once. Material: unstimulated CD4+ T cells sorted from spleen or lymph node cells, obtained before transplant. The receptors originated from a human donor who was the organ donor for an intestinal transplant.

CDR3 nucleotides: TGTGCCAGCATACAGGGGGGCCCTCCGAGTGAGCAGTTCTTC. Its translation is CASIQGGPPSEQFF. This rearrangement joins TRBV2 to TRBJ2-1, with 8 bases that match TRBD1. Germline CDR1 and CDR2: SNHLY and FYNNEI. V dropped 7 bases and J dropped 9; count of bases not matched to a gene: 11. This CDR3 contains 14 residues.

The gene calls are TRBV20-1 and TRBJ2-7; D might be TRBD2 (5 bases). From germline, CDR1 is DFQATT and CDR2 SNEGSKA (reference sequence). CDR3 length: 11 amino acids. V was cut by 0 bases and J by 6 bases, with 6 bases left in between. The CDR3 loop is CSARESGEQYF. The CDR3 coding sequence is TGCAGTGCTAGAGAGAGCGGCGAGCAGTACTTC.

The chain joins TRBV11-2 to TRBJ2-5; D is perhaps TRBD2 (6 bases). CDR1 and CDR2 from the germline V gene are SGHAT and FQNNGV. This CDR3 comprises 14 residues. The V end lost 0 bases, the J end lost 2 bases, and 7 bases lay between the germline ends. This CDR3 is CASSLDRGQETQYF. In DNA, the CDR3 is TGTGCCAGCAGCTTAGATCGGGGGCAAGAGACCCAGTACTTC.

V gene TRBV5-8 combines with J gene TRBJ2-3; no reliable D call. The CDR3 runs to 16 residues. The germline V gene encodes CDR1 SGHTS and CDR2 YDEGEE. Trimming pared 10 bases from V and 1 base from J, leaving 22 bases between. CDR3 DNA: TGTGCCGCCCACCCTGGGTGGTTAGCCCGCACAGATACGCAGTATTTT. Its protein is CAAHPGWLARTDTQYF.

This chain joins TRBV5-1 and TRBJ1-6; D not certain. In germline, CDR1 is SGHRS, CDR2 YFSETQ. The CDR3 runs 16 residues. V was pared by 0 bases and J by 4 bases, with 11 bases between. CDR3 sequence reads: CASSLAGQAYNSPLHF. The CDR3 coding sequence is TGCGCCAGCAGCTTGGCCGGGCAGGCTTATAATTCACCCCTCCACTTT.

This sequence joins TRBV5-1 and TRBJ2-3; 15 bases match TRBD2. V lost 0 bases, J lost 1 base, and 3 bases stayed unmatched. CDR3 length equals 18 residues. The germline V gene has CDR1 SGHRS and CDR2 YFSETQ. CDR3 residues: CASSLGGLAGGGTDTQYF. The CDR3 coding sequence is TGCGCCAGCAGCTTGGGGGGACTAGCGGGAGGCGGCACAGATACGCAGTATTTT.

This chain connects TRBV11-2 to TRBJ1-2, with 9 bases aligning to TRBD1. Trimming at V came to 6 bases and at J to 7 bases, leaving 12 bases not matched to a gene. Germline values: CDR1 SGHAT, CDR2 FQNNGV. This CDR3 is built from 15 residues. In nucleotides, the CDR3 is TGTGCCAGCAGTTTTAACCGGGACAGGGTTCGTGGCTACACCTTC. Its translation is CASSFNRDRVRGYTF.

In its sample, this clone was seen a few times. This chain links TRBV5-1 with TRBJ2-3, with 9 bases that match TRBD1. Per germline, CDR1 SGHRS and CDR2 YFSETQ. V lost 0 bases and J lost 4; bases outside the gene matches: 6. There are 16 residues in the CDR3. This CDR3 reads CASSLGWDRAPDTQYF. CDR3 DNA: TGCGCCAGCAGCTTGGGATGGGACAGGGCCCCAGATACGCAGTATTTT.

This chain joins TRBV27 and TRBJ2-7, with D unresolved. Between the trimmed V and J ends, which lost 4 bases and 4 bases, there was a span of 8 bases. Per germline, CDR1 MNHEY and CDR2 SMNVEV (reference sequence). The CDR3 sequence is 12 residues long. CDR3 nucleotide sequence: TGTGCCAGCAGTTCCCTGACTTACGAGCAGTACTTC. Amino acids: CASSSLTYEQYF.

The V and J genes are TRBV6-1 and TRBJ2-3; 15 bases are a match to TRBD2. J was trimmed by 8 bases and V by 2 bases; bases with no gene match: 8. The V gene's germline CDR1 is MNHNS and CDR2 SASEGT. This CDR3 contains 17 residues. CDR3 bases: TGTGCCAGCAGTGAATACCGGACTAGCGGGAGGGTTGGTACGCAGTATTTT. It specifies CASSEYRTSGRVGTQYF.

V usage is TRBV5-4 and J usage is TRBJ2-1, with unresolved D. CDR1 SGHNT and CDR2 YYREEE come from the germline V gene (reference sequence). The CDR3 contains 16 residues. V was trimmed by 5 bases and J by 3 bases, leaving 18 bases between them. The CDR3 protein is CASSGGGIADYNEQFF. In DNA, the CDR3 is TGTGCCAGCAGTGGTGGCGGCATCGCGGACTACAATGAGCAGTTCTTC.

This clone was counted a single time. The V call is TRBV29-1, the J call TRBJ2-7, with D possibly TRBD2 on 5 matching bases. CDR1 and CDR2 from the germline V gene are SQVTM and ANQGSEA. Trimming shortened V by 7 bases and J by 1 base, and 17 bases separated the two germline ends. The CDR3 extends over 14 amino acids. The CDR3 DNA sequence: TGCAGCGGGGATGGCGGGCCCCCATCCTACGAGCAGTACTTC. It encodes CSGDGGPPSYEQYF.

CDR3 DNA: TGTGCCAGCATGAAGGGCAGGGGGGTCAATCAGCCCCAGCATTTT. This translates into CASMKGRGVNQPQHF. V and J are TRBV6-1 and TRBJ1-5; 7 nucleotides line up with TRBD1. V shed 7 bases and J 3 bases; nucleotides not matched to a gene: 9. Germline lookup yields CDR1 MNHNS and CDR2 SASEGT. The CDR3 covers 15 residues.

The V and J genes are TRBV11-2 and TRBJ2-2; 9 positions match TRBD2. Germline trimming cut 1 base from V and 3 bases from J; bases unmatched to any gene: 3. Germline-derived CDR1 and CDR2 are SGHAT and FQNNGV. The CDR3 has 16 amino acids. The chain's CDR3 is CASSLGTSDYTGELFF. Written as DNA, the CDR3 is TGTGCCAGCAGCTTAGGGACTAGCGACTACACCGGGGAGCTGTTTTTT.

Only a few counts were recorded for this clone. The V gene is TRBV6-5, the J gene TRBJ2-5; TRBD2 is a possible D gene (6 bases). The CDR3 extends over 15 amino acids. V was pared by 6 bases and J by 7 bases, with 21 bases between. Germline CDR1 MNHEY, CDR2 SVGAGI. CDR3 coding DNA: TGTGCCAGCAGCAGCCGGAGGACTCTGGGGGGGACCCAGTACTTC. Encoded protein: CASSSRRTLGGTQYF.

This chain joins TRBV2 and TRBJ2-7; D unresolved. This CDR3 is 13 amino acids long. Germline V gene sequence: CDR1 SNHLY, CDR2 FYNNEI. The V end was cut by 4 bases, the J end by 2 bases, with 9 bases between. CDR3 DNA sequence: TGTGCCAGCAGTGTTCGGGTCACCTACGAGCAGTACTTC. It specifies CASSVRVTYEQYF.

The chain carries TRBV2 and TRBJ2-3; D might be TRBD1 (6 bases). The length of the CDR3 is 13 residues. Trimming left V 5 bases short and J 8 bases short, with 14 bases between. Germline values: CDR1 SNHLY, CDR2 FYNNEI. CDR3 DNA: TGTGCCAGCAGTCTCCGGGACATTGCTACGCAGTATTTT. Residues: CASSLRDIATQYF.

The rearrangement links TRBV6-5 to TRBJ2-5; D is undetermined. The V gene lost 0 bases and the J gene lost 2 bases, with 10 bases spanning the gap. This CDR3 spans 15 amino acids. Per germline, CDR1 MNHEY and CDR2 SVGAGI. The CDR3: CASSYSRFRQETQYF. Written as DNA, the CDR3 is TGTGCCAGCAGTTACTCGAGGTTCCGGCAAGAGACCCAGTACTTC.

The chain links TRBV2 to TRBJ1-4, with no clear D. V was trimmed by 1 base and J by 7 bases, leaving 16 bases between them. CDR3 length equals 16 residues. Germline V gene sequence: CDR1 SNHLY, CDR2 FYNNEI. CDR3 DNA sequence: TGTGCCAGCAGTGAAGACAGAAACGTAATGACTGAAAAACTGTTTTTT. Translated: CASSEDRNVMTEKLFF.

This sequence joins TRBV18 and TRBJ2-2; D call uncertain. The V gene's germline CDR1 is KGHSH and CDR2 LQKENI. Trimming left V 4 bases short and J 0 bases short, with 9 bases between. This CDR3 contains 15 residues. CDR3 in DNA: TGTGCCAGCTCACGTTCGCGGTCGAACACCGGGGAGCTGTTTTTT. It yields the protein CASSRSRSNTGELFF.

The genes are TRBV5-6 and TRBJ2-3; TRBD2 aligns across 12 bases. The CDR3 sequence is 17 residues long. Losses at the gene ends were 4 bases for V and 4 bases for J; bases not matched to a gene: 10. CDR1 and CDR2 (germline): SGHDT, YYEEEE. The CDR3 sequence is CASSPRLAGDRADTQYF. As DNA, the CDR3 is TGTGCCAGCAGCCCCCGACTAGCGGGAGACCGCGCAGATACGCAGTATTTT.

V usage is TRBV27 and J usage is TRBJ2-1; TRBD2 might be the D (6 bases). Germline V gives CDR1 MNHEY, CDR2 SMNVEV (reference sequence). V lost 2 bases to trimming and J lost 11 bases, with 10 bases between them. The CDR3 contains 12 residues. The CDR3 protein is CASSLGAGQQFF. In DNA, the CDR3 is TGTGCCAGCAGTTTAGGGGCGGGACAGCAGTTCTTC.

This sequence joins TRBV30 and TRBJ1-6, with D possibly TRBD1 on 5 matching bases. Germline CDR1 is GTSNPN and CDR2 is SVGIG (reference sequence). The CDR3 runs 14 residues. V was pared by 4 bases and J by 6 bases, with 13 bases between. This chain's CDR3 is CAWKNAGRNSPLHF. As DNA, the CDR3 is TGTGCCTGGAAAAACGCAGGGCGTAATTCACCCCTCCACTTT.

This clone was seen a handful of times. This chain links TRBV6-6 with TRBJ1-1; D uncertain. With 0 bases removed from V and 3 bases from J, the gap between germline ends came to 8 bases. The germline V gene encodes CDR1 MNHNY and CDR2 SVGAGI (reference sequence). The CDR3 length is 14 residues. CDR3 sequence: CASSYSPRDTEAFF. CDR3 nucleotides: TGTGCCAGCAGTTACTCCCCCCGGGACACTGAAGCTTTCTTT.